This paragraph covers one T cell receptor (beta chain) sequence. Antigen specificity is unknown. This entry comes from a study of cytomegalovirus exposure and HLA in healthy donors. Study-level points and caveats: Listed as cytomegalovirus-associated were 150 to 200 TCR beta chains. It was reported in a later analysis that an Asian-associated ancestry cluster showed fewer N-insertions than the approximately 690-donor mean.

V lost 5 bases to trimming and J lost 2 bases, with 12 bases between them. Germline CDR1 and CDR2: SGHTA and FQGNSA. This CDR3 is built from 15 residues. Healthy donors of bone marrow made up the group. Though probably carrying unrecorded immune exposures, donors were nominally healthy at sampling. In the PCR, 60 Vbeta and 13 Jbeta primers were used. Measured with immunoSEQ multiplex PCR; TCRdb has only the in-frame clones, and not every one. This table holds about 220,000 clones, approximately 80% found once. The clonotype originates from a boy younger than 10 in good health and CMV-seronegative. V gene TRBV7-2 combines with J gene TRBJ2-2; D remains ambiguous. Input material: PBMCs. CDR3 bases: TGTGCCAGCAGCCCACAGCCGACCAACACCGGGGAGCTGTTTTTT. Translation gives CASSPQPTNTGELFF.